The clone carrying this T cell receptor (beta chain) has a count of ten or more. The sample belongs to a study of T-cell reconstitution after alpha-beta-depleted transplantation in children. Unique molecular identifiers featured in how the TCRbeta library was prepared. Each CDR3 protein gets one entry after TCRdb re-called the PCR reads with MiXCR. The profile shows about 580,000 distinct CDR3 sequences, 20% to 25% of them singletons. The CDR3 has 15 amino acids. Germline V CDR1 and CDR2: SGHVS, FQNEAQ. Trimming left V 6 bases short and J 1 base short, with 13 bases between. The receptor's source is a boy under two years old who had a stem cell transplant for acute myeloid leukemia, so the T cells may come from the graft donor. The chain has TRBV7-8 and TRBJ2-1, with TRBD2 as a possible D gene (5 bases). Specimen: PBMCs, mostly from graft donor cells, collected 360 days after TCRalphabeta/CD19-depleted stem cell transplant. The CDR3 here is CASRADPGSYNEQFF. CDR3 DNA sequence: TGTGCCAGCAGGGCAGACCCGGGGTCCTACAATGAGCAGTTCTTC.